Listed below are T cell receptor beta chains from one sample, sequenced in a study of CD8+ T cells in alopecia areata. TCRdb keeps only in-frame clones here, not all; method: immunoSEQ multiplex PCR. Of 65,000 to 75,000 clones in the sample, 29% are singletons; the top ten hold just under 15%. The input for sequencing was CD8+ T cells sorted from blood, taken at week 4, from a patient treated with tofacitinib. Receptors were obtained from a human donor with alopecia areata. The CDR3 runs from the conserved cysteine through the conserved F or W. Each record gives: J gene, clone size, V gene, D gene, CDR3 DNA, CDR3 protein. The D gene is left open where the match is weak. Some rows mark clone size as missing; the rest say once, few, many or name a class of expanded clone.

>TRBJ2-3|few|TRBV6-6|TRBD2
TGTGCCAGCAGGGAAGGGACTAGCGGAGATACGCAGTATTTT
CASREGTSGDTQYF
>TRBJ2-7|-|TRBV29-1|TRBD2
TGCAGCGCGGGGCCCTCCCGCGCGGCTAGCGGGAGCCTCTACGAGCAGTACTTC
CSAGPSRAASGSLYEQYF
>TRBJ2-1|few|TRBV29-1|TRBD1
TGCAGCGTTCCCCCGGAGACAGGGGCCTACAATGAGCAGTTCTTC
CSVPPETGAYNEQFF
>TRBJ2-4|-|TRBV29-1|-
TGCAGCGTTGTTGCCGATCGGGGTCTCATTCAGTACTTC
CSVVADRGLIQYF
>TRBJ2-3|-|TRBV4-1|TRBD1
TGCGCCAGCAGCCAGGCAGGGGGCGAAAGAGATACGCAGTATTTT
CASSQAGGERDTQYF
>TRBJ1-5|-|TRBV30|-
TGTGCCTGGAGTAGCGGTGTTAGCAATCAGCCCCAGCATTTT
CAWSSGVSNQPQHF
>TRBJ2-1|-|TRBV27|TRBD1
TGTGCCAGCAGTTTATCCTCGACAGGGTTGAATGAGCAGTTCTTC
CASSLSSTGLNEQFF
>TRBJ2-1|-|TRBV4-1|-
TGCGCCAGCAGCCGTCGACAGGCGATGGAGCAGTTCTTC
CASSRRQAMEQFF
>TRBJ1-2|many|TRBV19|-
TGTGCCAGTAGTATTGGTGGGACCTACCATTTC
CASSIGGTYHF
>TRBJ1-5|-|TRBV2|-
TGTGCCAGCATTTACAATCAGCCCCAGCATTTT
CASIYNQPQHF
>TRBJ2-4|-|TRBV20-1|TRBD2
TGCAGTGCTAGGGCGGGAGGGTCGGAGTACTTC
CSARAGGSEYF
>TRBJ2-7|few|TRBV5-1|-
TGCGCCAGCAGCTTCAACCACTACGAGCAGTACTTC
CASSFNHYEQYF
>TRBJ2-2|once|TRBV29-1|-
TGCAGCGTCCCCAACACGACCGGGGAGCTGTTTTTT
CSVPNTTGELFF
>TRBJ2-7|few|TRBV13|TRBD2
TGTGCCAGCAGTTTAGGTACTAGCGGGAGCCCCGAGCAGTACTTC
CASSLGTSGSPEQYF
>TRBJ2-1|few|TRBV30|-
TGTGCCTGGAGTGTATGGGACCCAGAGGGGCAGTTCTTC
CAWSVWDPEGQFF
>TRBJ2-3|-|TRBV5-1|-
TGCGCCGCCTCCGAACCCCCCACAGATACGCAGTATTTT
CAASEPPTDTQYF
>TRBJ2-7|-|TRBV5-1|TRBD1
TGCGCCAGCAGCTTGGGGACAGGCTCCGACGAGCAGTACTTC
CASSLGTGSDEQYF
>TRBJ2-5|once|TRBV27|TRBD1
TGTGCCAGCAGCCAAGGGACAGGAGGAGCTCAAGAGACCCAGTACTTC
CASSQGTGGAQETQYF
>TRBJ2-7|few|TRBV2|-
TGTGCCAGCAGTTCCCCTGCGCGGGGCTCCTACGAGCAGTACTTC
CASSSPARGSYEQYF
>TRBJ2-1|-|TRBV29-1|-
TGCAGCGTTGATTATCCTAGCTCCTACAATGAGCAGTTCTTC
CSVDYPSSYNEQFF
>TRBJ2-7|few|TRBV19|-
TGTGCCAGTAGGGCATGGACTGACGACGAGCAGTACTTC
CASRAWTDDEQYF
>TRBJ1-1|few|TRBV29-1|TRBD1
TGCAGCGTTCGGACAGGGGTGGGCACTGAAGCTTTCTTT
CSVRTGVGTEAFF
>TRBJ2-7|few|TRBV29-1|-
TGCAGCGTTGGAGGAGTCCTCAGAGAGCAGTACTTC
CSVGGVLREQYF
>TRBJ2-7|few|TRBV5-4|-
TGTGCCAGCAGCTTGGGAGCCCGGAGGGCCCTCGGGTACGAGCAGTACTTC
CASSLGARRALGYEQYF
>TRBJ1-1|-|TRBV29-1|-
TGCAGCGCCGAGGACGACCCGAACACTGAAGCTTTCTTT
CSAEDDPNTEAFF